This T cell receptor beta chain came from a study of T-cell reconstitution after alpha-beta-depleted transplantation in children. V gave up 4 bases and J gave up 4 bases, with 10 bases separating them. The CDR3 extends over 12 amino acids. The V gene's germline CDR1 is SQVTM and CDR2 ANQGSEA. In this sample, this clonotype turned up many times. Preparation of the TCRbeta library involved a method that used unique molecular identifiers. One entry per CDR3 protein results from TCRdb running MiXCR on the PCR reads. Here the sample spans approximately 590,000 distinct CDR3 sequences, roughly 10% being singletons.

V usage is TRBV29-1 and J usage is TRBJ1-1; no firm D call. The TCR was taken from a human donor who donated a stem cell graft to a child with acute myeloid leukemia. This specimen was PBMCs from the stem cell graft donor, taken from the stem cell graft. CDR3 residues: CSVVPGVTEAFF. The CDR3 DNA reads TGCAGCGTTGTGCCTGGGGTCACTGAAGCTTTCTTT.